The rows below give T cell receptor beta chains drawn from one sample of a study of blood T cell repertoires in COVID-19. Profiling relied on immunoSEQ multiplex PCR, and the TCRdb table lists in-frame clones only, not all of them. The repertoire holds 140,000 to 150,000 clones, with more than 65% as singletons. The sample comprised peripheral blood. The origin of the receptors is a man in his sixties with acute or convalescent COVID-19. CDR3s include the opening cysteine and the closing phenylalanine or tryptophan. D genes are given only for firm matches. A row's size may be missing; if present it is once, few, many or a size class.

CDR3: CASNRGPGYGYTF
DNA: TGTGCCAGCAACAGGGGGCCGGGCTATGGCTACACCTTC
size: NA
J: TRBJ1-2
D: TRBD1
V: TRBV5-5

CDR3: CASSDLLLRTSAYEQYF
DNA: TGTGCCAGCAGCGATCTTCTTCTAAGGACTAGTGCCTACGAGCAGTACTTC
size: NA
J: TRBJ2-7
D: TRBD2
V: TRBV7-9

CDR3: CASSVAAGAAYEQYF
DNA: TGTGCCAGCAGCGTAGCAGCGGGAGCGGCCTACGAGCAGTACTTC
size: NA
J: TRBJ2-7
D: TRBD2
V: TRBV9

CDR3: CASSILPRDSGANVLTF
DNA: TGTGCCAGTAGTATATTACCCAGGGATTCTGGGGCCAACGTCCTGACTTTC
size: NA
J: TRBJ2-6
D: NA
V: TRBV19

CDR3: CASSSRDRGYLGTREQYF
DNA: TGTGCCAGCAGTTCGCGGGACAGGGGCTACCTTGGTACGAGGGAGCAGTACTTC
size: NA
J: TRBJ2-7
D: TRBD1
V: TRBV25-1

CDR3: CASSRDSGDTGELFF
DNA: TGTGCCAGCTCACGAGATAGCGGGGACACCGGGGAGCTGTTTTTT
size: NA
J: TRBJ2-2
D: TRBD2
V: TRBV18

CDR3: CASSPPGLQHEQFF
DNA: TGTGCCAGCAGCCCCCCCGGACTCCAGCATGAGCAGTTCTTC
size: NA
J: TRBJ2-1
D: NA
V: TRBV7-9

CDR3: CASSPTGVGYTF
DNA: TGTGCCAGCAGTCCGACAGGGGTTGGCTACACCTTC
size: NA
J: TRBJ1-2
D: TRBD1
V: TRBV28

CDR3: CASSAQGSGTQYF
DNA: TGCGCCAGCAGTGCACAGGGGTCCGGGACCCAGTACTTC
size: NA
J: TRBJ2-5
D: TRBD1
V: TRBV10-1

CDR3: CASSVTGTYEQYF
DNA: TGTGCCAGCAGTGTGACTGGAACCTACGAGCAGTACTTC
size: NA
J: TRBJ2-7
D: NA
V: TRBV25-1

CDR3: CASSLVQGARDGYTF
DNA: TGTGCCAGCAGCTTAGTTCAGGGGGCAAGAGATGGCTACACCTTC
size: NA
J: TRBJ1-2
D: TRBD1
V: TRBV7-2

CDR3: CASRGLATGELFF
DNA: TGTGCCAGCAGGGGACTAGCCACCGGGGAGCTGTTTTTT
size: NA
J: TRBJ2-2
D: TRBD2
V: TRBV2

CDR3: CASSPGGLAGFLYNEQFF
DNA: TGTGCCAGCAGCCCAGGGGGGCTAGCGGGGTTCTTATACAATGAGCAGTTCTTC
size: NA
J: TRBJ2-1
D: TRBD2
V: TRBV11-3

CDR3: CASSPPGGFNEQYF
DNA: TGTGCCAGCAGCCCTCCCGGCGGGTTCAACGAGCAGTACTTC
size: NA
J: TRBJ2-7
D: NA
V: TRBV5-4

CDR3: CASSPGLYTDTQYF
DNA: TGCGCCAGCAGCCCGGGACTATACACAGATACGCAGTATTTT
size: NA
J: TRBJ2-3
D: TRBD2
V: TRBV5-1

CDR3: CASSLIGEINSPLHF
DNA: TGTGCCAGCAGCCTCATAGGGGAAATCAATTCACCCCTCCACTTT
size: NA
J: TRBJ1-6
D: NA
V: TRBV11-2

CDR3: CASWDTGSSYNEQFF
DNA: TGTGCCAGCTGGGACACAGGGAGCTCCTACAATGAGCAGTTCTTC
size: NA
J: TRBJ2-1
D: NA
V: TRBV5-6

CDR3: CASSNYRGSYNSPLHF
DNA: TGTGCCAGCAGCAACTACAGGGGATCCTATAATTCACCCCTCCACTTT
size: NA
J: TRBJ1-6
D: TRBD1
V: TRBV5-4

CDR3: CASRQQGASGANVLTF
DNA: TGTGCCAGCAGACAACAGGGGGCATCTGGGGCCAACGTCCTGACTTTC
size: NA
J: TRBJ2-6
D: TRBD1
V: TRBV5-4

CDR3: CASSESGLAEYNEQFF
DNA: TGCGCCAGCAGTGAGTCCGGGCTAGCGGAGTACAATGAGCAGTTCTTC
size: NA
J: TRBJ2-1
D: TRBD2
V: TRBV10-1

CDR3: CASSSPAGVSYGYTF
DNA: TGTGCCAGCAGCTCACCTGCCGGGGTTAGCTATGGCTACACCTTC
size: NA
J: TRBJ1-2
D: NA
V: TRBV11-2

CDR3: CAWRHASGIAELFF
DNA: TGTGCCTGGAGGCACGCGTCAGGGATCGCGGAGCTGTTTTTT
size: NA
J: TRBJ2-2
D: NA
V: TRBV30

CDR3: CASSESPGQAYEQYF
DNA: TGTGCCAGCAGTGAATCGCCGGGACAGGCCTACGAGCAGTACTTC
size: NA
J: TRBJ2-7
D: TRBD1
V: TRBV6-1

CDR3: CASSLTSGKFGEQYF
DNA: TGTGCCAGCAGTCTGACTAGCGGGAAGTTCGGGGAGCAGTACTTC
size: NA
J: TRBJ2-7
D: TRBD2
V: TRBV6-5

CDR3: CASSGPGGEAFF
DNA: TGTGCCAGCAGCGGCCCAGGGGGTGAAGCTTTCTTT
size: NA
J: TRBJ1-1
D: TRBD1
V: TRBV11-2

CDR3: CASSQDVAGGTGQPQHF
DNA: TGTGCCAGCAGCCAAGATGTCGCAGGGGGCACGGGGCAGCCCCAGCATTTT
size: NA
J: TRBJ1-5
D: TRBD1
V: TRBV4-2

CDR3: CASSLGGPRRNEQFF
DNA: TGTGCCAGCAGCTTGGGTGGGCCAAGACGCAATGAGCAGTTCTTC
size: few
J: TRBJ2-1
D: NA
V: TRBV5-6

CDR3: CASSLASGSPVDGFFEQFF
DNA: TGTGCCAGCAGTTTGGCTAGCGGGAGTCCGGTGGACGGGTTTTTTGAGCAGTTCTTC
size: NA
J: TRBJ2-1
D: TRBD2
V: TRBV27

CDR3: CASSPRTSGPNTGELFF
DNA: TGTGCCAGCAGCCCACGGACTAGCGGCCCGAACACCGGGGAGCTGTTTTTT
size: once
J: TRBJ2-2
D: TRBD2
V: TRBV11-2

CDR3: CASSMQGYTEAFF
DNA: TGTGCCAGTAGTATGCAGGGGTACACTGAAGCTTTCTTT
size: NA
J: TRBJ1-1
D: NA
V: TRBV19

CDR3: CASSELRDNTEAFF
DNA: TGTGCCAGCAGTGAACTCAGGGATAACACTGAAGCTTTCTTT
size: few
J: TRBJ1-1
D: NA
V: TRBV25-1

CDR3: CASSHGTTYNQPQHF
DNA: TGTGCCAGCAGCCACGGGACTACCTACAATCAGCCCCAGCATTTT
size: NA
J: TRBJ1-5
D: NA
V: TRBV3-1/TRBV3-2

CDR3: CASSQTGLQNTGELFF
DNA: TGTGCCAGCAGCCAAACGGGACTGCAAAACACCGGGGAGCTGTTTTTT
size: NA
J: TRBJ2-2
D: NA
V: TRBV3-1/TRBV3-2

CDR3: CASSRQGEIEAFF
DNA: TGTGCCAGCAGCCGCCAAGGAGAGATTGAAGCTTTCTTT
size: NA
J: TRBJ1-1
D: NA
V: TRBV7-9

CDR3: CSASSVQGTYEQYF
DNA: TGCAGTGCTAGTTCCGTTCAGGGCACCTACGAGCAGTACTTC
size: NA
J: TRBJ2-7
D: NA
V: TRBV20-1

CDR3: CASSNGEGLHEQYF
DNA: TGTGCCAGTAGTAACGGAGAGGGCCTCCACGAGCAGTACTTC
size: few
J: TRBJ2-7
D: NA
V: TRBV19

CDR3: CASSQVRGSNQPQHF
DNA: TGTGCCAGCAGCCAAGTCAGGGGTAGCAATCAGCCCCAGCATTTT
size: NA
J: TRBJ1-5
D: NA
V: TRBV3-1/TRBV3-2

CDR3: CASSLLRGSSYEQYF
DNA: TGTGCCAGCAGTTTATTGCGGGGGAGCTCCTACGAGCAGTACTTC
size: NA
J: TRBJ2-7
D: TRBD2
V: TRBV28

CDR3: CASSTQYSPLHF
DNA: TGTGCCAGCAGCACTCAATATTCACCCCTCCACTTT
size: NA
J: TRBJ1-6
D: NA
V: TRBV7-2

CDR3: CASRTLAAPNTGELFF
DNA: TGCGCCAGCAGGACACTAGCGGCACCGAACACCGGGGAGCTGTTTTTT
size: NA
J: TRBJ2-2
D: TRBD2
V: TRBV5-1

CDR3: CTHREGDTEAFF
DNA: TGTACCCACCGGGAGGGAGACACTGAAGCTTTCTTT
size: few
J: TRBJ1-1
D: NA
V: TRBV27

CDR3: CAWSVWQGGREKLFF
DNA: TGTGCCTGGAGTGTATGGCAGGGAGGAAGAGAAAAACTGTTTTTT
size: NA
J: TRBJ1-4
D: NA
V: TRBV30

CDR3: CASSEARQGRNIQYF
DNA: TGTGCCAGCAGTGAAGCGCGACAGGGTCGGAACATTCAGTACTTC
size: NA
J: TRBJ2-4
D: TRBD1
V: TRBV2

CDR3: CASSVTGTMNTGELFF
DNA: TGTGCCAGCAGTGTCACCGGGACAATGAACACCGGGGAGCTGTTTTTT
size: NA
J: TRBJ2-2
D: NA
V: TRBV27

CDR3: CASSTRYHNEQFF
DNA: TGTGCCAGCAGCACCCGCTACCACAATGAGCAGTTCTTC
size: NA
J: TRBJ2-1
D: NA
V: TRBV12-3/TRBV12-4

CDR3: CASSWDGTGGYEQYF
DNA: TGTGCCAGCAGTTGGGACGGGACAGGGGGATACGAGCAGTACTTC
size: NA
J: TRBJ2-7
D: TRBD1
V: TRBV28

CDR3: CASSLFGSTDTQYF
DNA: TGTGCCAGCAGCTTATTCGGGAGCACAGATACGCAGTATTTT
size: NA
J: TRBJ2-3
D: NA
V: TRBV7-8

CDR3: CASSGGQGDTEAFF
DNA: TGTGCCAGCAGTGGGGGACAGGGGGATACTGAAGCTTTCTTT
size: NA
J: TRBJ1-1
D: TRBD1
V: TRBV6-4

CDR3: CATSSHSSNQPQHF
DNA: TGTGCCACCAGCAGTCACAGTAGCAATCAGCCCCAGCATTTT
size: NA
J: TRBJ1-5
D: NA
V: TRBV15

CDR3: CASSQVGGRAGTGELFF
DNA: TGTGCCAGCAGCCAAGTGGGGGGGAGGGCCGGAACCGGGGAGCTGTTTTTT
size: NA
J: TRBJ2-2
D: TRBD2
V: TRBV3-1/TRBV3-2

CDR3: CASSFSGGEAFF
DNA: TGTGCCAGCAGCTTCTCTGGGGGCGAAGCTTTCTTT
size: few
J: TRBJ1-1
D: NA
V: TRBV5-6